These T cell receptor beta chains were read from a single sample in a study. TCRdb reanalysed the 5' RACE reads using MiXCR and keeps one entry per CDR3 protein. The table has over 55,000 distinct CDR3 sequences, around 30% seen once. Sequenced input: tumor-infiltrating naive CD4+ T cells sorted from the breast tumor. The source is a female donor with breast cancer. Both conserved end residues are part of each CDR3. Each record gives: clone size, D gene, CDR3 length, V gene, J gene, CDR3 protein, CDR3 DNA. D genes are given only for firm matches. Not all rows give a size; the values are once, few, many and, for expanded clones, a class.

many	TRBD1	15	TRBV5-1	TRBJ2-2	CASSTTGANTGELFF	TGCGCCAGCAGCACGACAGGGGCTAACACCGGGGAGCTGTTTTTT
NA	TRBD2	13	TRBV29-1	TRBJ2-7	CSGRTSGSAEQYF	TGCAGCGGACGGACTAGCGGGAGTGCCGAGCAGTACTTC
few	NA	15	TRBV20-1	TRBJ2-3	CSARARTEATDTQYF	TGCAGTGCTAGGGCCAGGACAGAGGCCACAGATACGCAGTATTTT
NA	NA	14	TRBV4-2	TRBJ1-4	CASSQEGFNEKLFF	TGTGCCAGCAGCCAAGAGGGGTTTAATGAAAAACTGTTTTTT
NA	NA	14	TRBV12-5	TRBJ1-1	CASAFGGLNTEAFF	TGTGCTAGTGCTTTTGGCGGGCTGAACACTGAAGCTTTCTTT
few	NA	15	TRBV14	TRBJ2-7	CASSRGTDTSYEQYF	TGTGCCAGCAGCCGCGGGACCGACACCTCCTACGAGCAGTACTTC
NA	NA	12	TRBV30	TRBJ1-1	CTWSQGGTEAFF	TGTACCTGGAGTCAAGGGGGGACTGAAGCTTTCTTT
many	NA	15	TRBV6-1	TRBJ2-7	CASSVNRLSSYEQYF	TGTGCCAGCAGTGTTAACCGACTAAGCTCCTACGAGCAGTACTTC
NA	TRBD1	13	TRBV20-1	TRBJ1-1	CSAADRVNTEAFF	TGCAGTGCCGCGGACAGGGTGAACACTGAAGCTTTCTTT
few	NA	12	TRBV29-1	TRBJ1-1	CSGGWQVTEAFF	TGCAGCGGCGGATGGCAGGTCACTGAAGCTTTCTTT
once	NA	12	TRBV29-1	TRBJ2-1	CSAIIDINEQFF	TGCAGCGCCATAATAGATATCAATGAGCAGTTCTTC
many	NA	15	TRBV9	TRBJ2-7	CASSPHGQGMIAQYF	TGTGCCAGCAGCCCCCATGGCCAGGGCATGATTGCGCAGTACTTC
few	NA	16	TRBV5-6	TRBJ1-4	CASSFRQSKGYEKLFF	TGTGCCAGCAGCTTCCGACAGTCTAAGGGGTATGAAAAACTGTTTTTT
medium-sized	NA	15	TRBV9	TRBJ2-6	CASSVGGSGANVLTF	TGTGCCAGCAGCGTAGGGGGATCTGGGGCCAACGTCCTGACTTTC
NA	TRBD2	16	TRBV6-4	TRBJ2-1	CASSDFGRASYNEQFF	TGTGCCAGCAGTGACTTTGGGAGGGCCAGCTACAATGAGCAGTTCTTC
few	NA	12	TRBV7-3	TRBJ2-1	CASSLSIRVEFF	TGTGCCAGCAGCTTAAGTATCAGGGTTGAGTTCTTC
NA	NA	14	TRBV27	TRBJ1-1	CASSLTEMNTEAFF	TGTGCCAGCAGTTTAACCGAGATGAACACTGAAGCTTTCTTT
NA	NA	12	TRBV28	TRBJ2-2	CASSPRSGELFF	TGTGCCAGCAGTCCCAGGAGCGGGGAGCTGTTTTTT
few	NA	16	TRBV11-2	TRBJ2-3	CASSLGQSGPTDTQYF	TGTGCCAGCAGCTTAGGACAGTCGGGCCCCACAGATACGCAGTATTTT
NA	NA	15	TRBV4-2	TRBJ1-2	CASSQDRGTLSGYTF	TGTGCCAGCAGCCAAGATCGGGGGACCCTTAGTGGCTACACCTTC
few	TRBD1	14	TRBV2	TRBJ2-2	CAGWTGFSTGELFF	TGTGCCGGATGGACAGGGTTCAGCACCGGGGAGCTGTTTTTT
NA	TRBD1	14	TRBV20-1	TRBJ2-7	CGARSGIGGFGQYF	TGCGGTGCTAGGAGTGGCATAGGGGGCTTCGGGCAGTACTTC
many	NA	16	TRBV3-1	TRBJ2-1	CASSQFLGAGNNEQFF	TGTGCCAGCAGCCAGTTCCTAGGAGCGGGTAACAATGAGCAGTTCTTC
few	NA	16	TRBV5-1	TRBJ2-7	CASGARPGLDSHEQYF	TGCGCCAGCGGCGCAAGACCGGGACTTGACTCCCACGAGCAGTACTTC
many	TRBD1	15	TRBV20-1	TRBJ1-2	CSASDHRGLNYGYTF	TGCAGTGCTAGCGATCACAGGGGGCTTAACTATGGCTACACCTTC
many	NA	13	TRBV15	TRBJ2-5	CATKTGPLETQYF	TGTGCCACCAAGACAGGTCCTCTAGAGACCCAGTACTTC
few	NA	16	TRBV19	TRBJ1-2	CASSIGGREFNYGYTF	TGTGCCAGTAGTATAGGGGGCAGAGAGTTTAACTATGGCTACACCTTC
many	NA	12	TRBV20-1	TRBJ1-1	CSAMGTRTEAFF	TGCAGTGCTATGGGAACGAGGACTGAAGCTTTCTTT
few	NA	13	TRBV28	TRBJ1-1	CASSSGYWPEAFF	TGTGCCAGCAGTAGTGGGTATTGGCCTGAAGCTTTCTTT
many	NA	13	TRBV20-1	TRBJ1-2	CSARGQGNYGYTF	TGCAGTGCTAGAGGCCAGGGGAACTATGGCTACACCTTC
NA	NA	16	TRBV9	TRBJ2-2	CASSVVGRANTGELFF	TGTGCCAGCAGCGTAGTAGGGCGCGCGAACACCGGGGAGCTGTTTTTT
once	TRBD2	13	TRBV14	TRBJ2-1	CASSQDGGDEQFF	TGTGCCAGCAGCCAAGACGGGGGGGATGAGCAGTTCTTC
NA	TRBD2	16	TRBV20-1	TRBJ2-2	CRAASGRAMGTGELFF	TGCAGGGCTGCTAGCGGGAGGGCCATGGGGACCGGGGAGCTGTTTTTT
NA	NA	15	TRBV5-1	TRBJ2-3	CASSLDVPSTDTQYF	TGCGCCAGCAGCTTGGACGTCCCAAGCACAGATACGCAGTATTTT
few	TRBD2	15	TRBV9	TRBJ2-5	CASSVDYGRAETQYF	TGTGCCAGCAGCGTAGATTACGGGAGGGCCGAGACCCAGTACTTC
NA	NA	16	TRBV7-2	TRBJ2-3	CASSLVGTGSTDTQYF	TGTGCCAGCAGCTTAGTGGGTACAGGGAGCACAGATACGCAGTATTTT
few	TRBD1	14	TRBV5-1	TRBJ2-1	CASSSGQVGDEQFF	TGCGCCAGCAGCTCGGGACAGGTGGGCGATGAGCAGTTCTTC
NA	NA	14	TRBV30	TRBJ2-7	CAWSGGTVSYEQYF	TGTGCCTGGAGTGGCGGGACGGTATCCTACGAGCAGTACTTC
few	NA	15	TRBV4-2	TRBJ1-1	CASSLSTTANTEAFF	TGTGCCAGCAGCCTATCGACGACAGCGAACACTGAAGCTTTCTTT
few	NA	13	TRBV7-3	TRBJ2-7	CASSLESGYEQYF	TGTGCCAGCAGCTTAGAGTCTGGTTACGAGCAGTACTTC
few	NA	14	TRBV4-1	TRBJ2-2	CASSLRGTTGELFF	TGCGCCAGCAGCCTTAGGGGGACCACCGGGGAGCTGTTTTTT
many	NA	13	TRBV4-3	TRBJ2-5	CASSQQLQETQYF	TGCGCCAGCAGCCAACAACTCCAAGAGACCCAGTACTTC
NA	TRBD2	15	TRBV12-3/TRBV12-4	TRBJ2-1	CASSLAGVRLSEQFF	TGTGCCAGCAGCTTAGCGGGAGTTCGTTTAAGTGAGCAGTTCTTC
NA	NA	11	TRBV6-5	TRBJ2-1	CASSYINEQFF	TGTGCCAGCAGTTACATTAATGAGCAGTTCTTC
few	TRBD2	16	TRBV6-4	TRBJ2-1	CASSDSLAGSYNEQFF	TGTGCCAGCAGTGACTCGTTAGCGGGGTCATACAATGAGCAGTTCTTC
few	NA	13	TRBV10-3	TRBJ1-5	CAITRDSNQPQHF	TGTGCCATCACCCGAGATAGCAATCAGCCCCAGCATTTT
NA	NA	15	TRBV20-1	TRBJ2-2	CSARPIPGLTGELFF	TGCAGTGCTAGACCCATACCGGGCCTTACCGGGGAGCTGTTTTTT
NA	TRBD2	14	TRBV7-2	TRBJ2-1	CASSPAGVYNEQFF	TGTGCCAGCAGCCCTGCGGGGGTCTACAATGAGCAGTTCTTC
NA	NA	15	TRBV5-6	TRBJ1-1	CASSHSGARRSEAFF	TGTGCCAGCAGCCACTCAGGGGCCAGGAGGTCTGAAGCTTTCTTT
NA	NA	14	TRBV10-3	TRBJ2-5	CAISELPIGETQYF	TGTGCCATCAGTGAGTTGCCGATAGGGGAGACCCAGTACTTC
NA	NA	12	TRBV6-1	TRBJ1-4	CASRYGGEKLFF	TGTGCCAGCCGGTATGGGGGTGAAAAACTGTTTTTT
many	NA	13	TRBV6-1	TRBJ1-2	CASSEGGEDGYTF	TGTGCCAGCAGTGAAGGGGGCGAAGATGGCTACACCTTC